This TCR beta chain was sequenced for a study of blood T cell repertoires in COVID-19. Data came from immunoSEQ multiplex PCR; TCRdb stores just in-frame clones and leaves some out. The data contain 100,000 or so clones, roughly 79% of them singletons. Material for sequencing was peripheral blood. The receptor was derived from a woman aged 65 to 85 with acute or convalescent COVID-19.

The CDR3 region is CASGASGGTDTQYF. For the CDR3, the DNA is TGTGCCAGCGGGGCTAGCGGGGGCACAGATACGCAGTATTTT. The chain uses TRBV7-2 and TRBJ2-3; 9 positions match TRBD2. Per the germline V gene, CDR1 is SGHTA and CDR2 is FQGNSA. The junction had 4 bases not matched to a gene; V was cut back by 8 bases and J by 1 base. CDR3 length: 14 residues. Looking up the rest from reference TRBV7-2 and TRBJ2-3 gives the full variable domain: GAGVSQSPSNKVTEKGKDVELRCDPISGHTALYWYRQSLGQGLEFLIYFQGNSAPDKSGLPSDRFSAERTGGSVSTLTIQRTQQEDSAVYLCASGASGGTDTQYFGPGTRLTVL.